The 32 T cell receptor beta chains given below trace back to one sample, sequenced in a study of blood T cell repertoires in COVID-19. Only in-frame clones appear in the TCRdb table, and some are missing; sequencing was by immunoSEQ multiplex PCR. The sample comprises about 110,000 clones, roughly four fifths of which are singletons, and about 17% rests with the top ten. The sequenced sample was peripheral blood. The receptors here all came from a woman aged 55-69 years with acute or convalescent COVID-19.

The genes are TRBV19 and TRBJ1-1; a weak D match, TRBD1 (5 bases). The CDR3 has 16 residues. CDR1 and CDR2 from the germline V gene are LNHDA and SQIVND (reference sequence). V lost 7 bases and J 1 base, leaving 19 bases between the germline ends. CDR3 DNA: TGTGCCAGTACGACGCGCCAGGGCAGGGCGAACACTGAAGCTTTCTTT. The encoded protein is CASTTRQGRANTEAFF.

The gene calls are TRBV19 and TRBJ1-5; a weak D match, TRBD1 (6 bases). Germline CDR1 LNHDA, CDR2 SQIVND (reference sequence). CDR3 length: 19 amino acids. V lost 3 bases, J lost 7 bases, and 28 bases lay in between. The CDR3: CASSMGTGGPIERIQPQHF. In DNA, the CDR3 is TGTGCCAGTAGTATGGGGACGGGGGGCCCTATTGAACGGATCCAGCCCCAGCATTTT.

The V and J genes are TRBV10-3 and TRBJ1-5; D gene ambiguous. This CDR3 spans 14 amino acids. V lost 3 bases and J 5 bases, leaving 11 bases between the germline ends. CDR1 is ENHRY and CDR2 is SYGVKD in the germline V gene. Written as DNA, the CDR3 is TGTGCCATCAGTGACAGTCCTCTGTATCAGCCCCAGCATTTT. Translating gives CAISDSPLYQPQHF.

V is TRBV5-5 and J is TRBJ2-2, with D possibly matching TRBD2 (5 bases). V was cut by 0 bases and J by 6 bases, with 18 bases left in between. Germline CDR1 and CDR2: SGHKS and YYEKEE (reference sequence). CDR3 length: 17 amino acids. The chain's CDR3 is CASSLVAAGIGPGELFF. The CDR3 coding sequence is TGTGCCAGCAGCTTGGTTGCAGCCGGGATAGGCCCCGGGGAGCTGTTTTTT.

The chain has TRBV7-2 and TRBJ1-5; D is ambiguous. Germline CDR1 SGHTA, CDR2 FQGNSA. The CDR3 is made up of 14 amino acids. Trimming pared 3 bases from V and 6 bases from J, leaving 12 bases between. Here the CDR3 DNA reads TGTGCCAGCAGCTTTTATGGATCGGGTCAGCCCCAGCATTTT. Translated, it gives CASSFYGSGQPQHF.

The CDR3 region is CASSPSYEQFF. The CDR3 bases are TGTGCCAGCAGCCCTAGCTATGAGCAGTTCTTC. This chain joins TRBV9 and TRBJ2-1; D possibly corresponds to TRBD2 (5 bases). The V gene's germline CDR1 is SGDLS and CDR2 YYNGEE. This CDR3 has 11 amino acids. V was shortened by 4 bases and J by 8 bases, with 7 bases between the two germline ends.

The chain joins TRBV5-1 to TRBJ1-1; D is perhaps TRBD1 (5 bases). CDR1 is SGHRS and CDR2 is YFSETQ in the germline V gene. V lost 4 bases, J lost 3 bases, and 16 bases lay in between. There are 15 residues in the CDR3. The CDR3 here is CASSGSGGKDTEAFF. The CDR3 nucleotides read TGCGCCAGCAGCGGCTCGGGGGGGAAGGACACTGAAGCTTTCTTT.

The chain is built from TRBV7-2 and TRBJ1-6, with D possibly being TRBD1 (6 bases). Trimming shortened V by 5 bases and J by 6 bases, and 17 bases separated the two germline ends. This CDR3 has 16 amino acids. The germline CDR1 and CDR2 sequences are SGHTA and FQGNSA. This CDR3 reads CASSPRTAQSNSPLHF. The CDR3 DNA reads TGTGCCAGCAGCCCCCGGACAGCCCAAAGTAATTCACCCCTCCACTTT.

This clone was detected only once. The chain couples TRBV10-3 to TRBJ2-1; D unresolved. CDR3 length: 14 amino acids. From germline, CDR1 is ENHRY and CDR2 SYGVKD. Trimming removed 8 bases from V and 0 bases from J, with 11 bases in between. CDR3 residues: CAIQPLPSYNEQFF. CDR3 DNA sequence: TGTGCCATCCAACCACTCCCCTCCTACAATGAGCAGTTCTTC.

The chain joins TRBV5-1 to TRBJ1-1; TRBD1 matches 7 bases. CDR1 SGHRS and CDR2 YFSETQ come from the germline V gene. The CDR3 runs 14 residues. Germline trimming cut 0 bases from V and 6 bases from J; bases unmatched to any gene: 5. CDR3 amino acids: CASSLDRDSPEAFF. CDR3 DNA sequence: TGCGCCAGCAGCTTGGATAGGGACAGCCCTGAAGCTTTCTTT. The whole variable domain, remainder taken from reference TRBV5-1 and TRBJ1-1, is KAGVTQTPRYLIKTRGQQVTLSCSPISGHRSVSWYQQTPGQGLQFLFEYFSETQRNKGNFPGRFSGRQFSNSRSEMNVSTLELGDSALYLCASSLDRDSPEAFFGQGTRLTVV.

The V and J genes are TRBV7-2 and TRBJ1-2; 7 bases align to TRBD1. The germline V gene encodes CDR1 SGHTA and CDR2 FQGNSA. V lost 10 bases and J lost 4; bases outside the gene matches: 12. This CDR3 spans 14 amino acids. The CDR3 DNA reads as TGTACCACGACCACAGGGGTAGGAGGCTATGGCTACACCTTC. It translates to CTTTTGVGGYGYTF.

Worth noting for this clone: This sample also contains other DNA sequences that code for the same CDR3. This rearrangement joins TRBV15 to TRBJ1-3, with D tentatively TRBD1 (6 bases). Trimming removed 0 bases at V and 4 bases at J, with 10 bases between. The CDR3 contains 15 residues. Germline lookup yields CDR1 LNHNV and CDR2 YYDKDF (reference sequence). The CDR3 protein is CATSRDQGSGNTIYF. DNA of the CDR3: TGTGCCACCAGCAGAGATCAGGGGAGCGGAAACACCATATATTTT.

The chain has TRBV5-4 and TRBJ2-5; D perhaps matches TRBD2 (5 bases). This CDR3 comprises 13 residues. Germline CDR1 is SGHNT and CDR2 is YYREEE (reference sequence). Trimming cost V 2 bases and J 4 bases, with 9 bases left between them. In DNA form, the CDR3 reads TGTGCCAGCAGCTTCCTAGCAGCAGAGACCCAGTACTTC. Translated, it gives CASSFLAAETQYF. Full variable domain (rest looked up from reference TRBV5-4 and TRBJ2-5): ETGVTQSPTHLIKTRGQQVTLRCSSQSGHNTVSWYQQALGQGPQFIFQYYREEENGRGNFPPRFSGLQFPNYSSELNVNALELDDSALYLCASSFLAAETQYFGPGTRLLVL.

V usage is TRBV4-2 and J usage is TRBJ1-2; maybe TRBD1 (5 bases). V was clipped by 4 bases and J by 5 bases, with 20 bases between them. Germline V lookup: CDR1 LGHNA, CDR2 YNFKEQ. CDR3 length: 16 residues. DNA of the CDR3: TGTGCCAGCAGCCTTAGCCAGGGCGGGGGATTATATGGCTACACCTTC. Protein: CASSLSQGGGLYGYTF.

This clone has a handful of counts. The V and J genes are TRBV4-2 and TRBJ1-6, with unresolved D. Germline V lookup: CDR1 LGHNA, CDR2 YNFKEQ. This CDR3 contains 12 residues. Trimming shortened V by 0 bases and J by 11 bases, and 5 bases separated the two germline ends. Written as DNA, the CDR3 is TGTGCCAGCAGCCAAGAGCGGGCACCCCTCCACTTT. This encodes CASSQERAPLHF.

This clone appeared once. The chain combines TRBV30 with TRBJ2-1; TRBD1 matches at 8 bases. V trimming: 4 bases; J trimming: 7 bases; junction bases outside the gene matches: 9. Germline V gene lookup returns CDR1 GTSNPN and CDR2 SVGIG (reference sequence). This CDR3 is built from 14 residues. DNA for the CDR3: TGTGCCTGGATTAGGACAGGGACTCGAAATGAGCAGTTCTTC. It yields the protein CAWIRTGTRNEQFF.

This clone was seen just once. This rearrangement joins TRBV2 to TRBJ1-1, with D unresolved. The CDR3 sequence is 13 residues long. The ends were cut back, 10 bases at V and 1 base at J, with 13 bases in the middle. Looked up from germline, CDR1 is SNHLY and CDR2 is FYNNEI. CDR3 sequence: CATRRRQNTEAFF. The CDR3 DNA reads as TGTGCCACCCGAAGGCGGCAGAACACTGAAGCTTTCTTT.

This rearrangement joins TRBV5-6 to TRBJ2-5; 7 bases are a match to TRBD2. The ends lost 1 base at V and 5 bases at J; junction bases unmatched: 14. The CDR3 spans 17 residues. Germline lookup yields CDR1 SGHDT and CDR2 YYEEEE. CDR3: CASSLMRGGRTRETQYF. The CDR3 DNA sequence: TGTGCCAGCAGCTTGATGCGCGGGGGACGTACCAGGGAGACCCAGTACTTC.

The chain recombines TRBV5-1 with TRBJ2-3; D perhaps matches TRBD2 (7 bases). The CDR3 extends over 16 amino acids. V was shortened by 4 bases and J by 0 bases, with 15 bases between the two germline ends. The V gene's germline CDR1 is SGHRS and CDR2 YFSETQ. CDR3 DNA sequence: TGCGCCAGCAGCCCGGGGGGACACTCTAGCACAGATACGCAGTATTTT. Residues: CASSPGGHSSTDTQYF.

J is TRBJ1-2 and V is TRBV7-9; the D gene is possibly TRBD1 (5 bases). CDR3 length: 13 amino acids. Between the trimmed V and J ends, which lost 5 bases and 5 bases, there was a span of 12 bases. CDR1 and CDR2 from the germline V gene are SEHNR and FQNEAQ (reference sequence). The DNA of the CDR3 is TGTGCCAGCAGCGTAGAATCAGGGTATGGCTACACCTTC. Translating gives CASSVESGYGYTF.

The CDR3 reads CAWMGQPNSPLHF. In nucleotides, the CDR3 is TGTGCCTGGATGGGCCAACCAAATTCACCCCTCCACTTT. This sequence joins TRBV30 and TRBJ1-6; D uncertain. With 4 bases removed from V and 7 bases from J, the gap between germline ends came to 11 bases. Germline V gives CDR1 GTSNPN, CDR2 SVGIG (reference sequence). The CDR3 has 13 amino acids. Full variable domain (missing parts from reference TRBV30 and TRBJ1-6): SQTIHQWPATLVQPVGSPLSLECTVEGTSNPNLYWYRQAAGRGLQLLFYSVGIGQISSEVPQNLSASRPQDRQFILSSKKLLLSDSGFYLCAWMGQPNSPLHFGNGTRLTVT.

The rearrangement links TRBV12-3 or TRBV12-4 to TRBJ1-2, with D perhaps TRBD1 (5 bases). V was cut by 3 bases and J by 8 bases, with 10 bases left in between. This CDR3 has 12 amino acids. CDR3 in amino acids: CASSFGGDGYTF. The DNA of the CDR3 is TGTGCCAGCAGTTTTGGGGGGGACGGCTACACCTTC.

In regard to this clone: An end of the junction differs from the germline gene, which may be a read error. The chain links TRBV7-7 to TRBJ2-2; D perhaps matches TRBD2 (6 bases). This CDR3 has 15 residues. CDR1 SSHAT and CDR2 FNYEAQ come from the germline V gene (reference sequence). The CDR3 here is CASSLDGEDTGELFF. In DNA, the CDR3 is TGTGCTAGCAGCTTAGATGGGGAGGACACCGGGGAGCTGTTTTTT.

The V and J genes are TRBV5-1 and TRBJ2-7, with unresolved D. With 1 base removed from V and 0 bases from J, the gap between germline ends came to 11 bases. Germline V gene data show CDR1 as SGHRS and CDR2 as YFSETQ. This CDR3 comprises 15 residues. The CDR3 region has the DNA TGCGCCAGCAGCTTGCTCGGCGGAACCTCCTACGAGCAGTACTTC. This codes for CASSLLGGTSYEQYF.

V usage is TRBV5-1 and J usage is TRBJ2-1; D gene uncertain. The germline V gene encodes CDR1 SGHRS and CDR2 YFSETQ. This CDR3 comprises 15 residues. The ends were cut back, 1 base at V and 7 bases at J, with 15 bases in the middle. The CDR3 nucleotides read TGCGCCAGCAGCTTGCCGAGCGTTATTAGTAATGAGCAGTTCTTC. Amino acid sequence: CASSLPSVISNEQFF.

This clone came up once. The rearrangement joins TRBV15 to TRBJ2-3, with TRBD1 matching 11 bases. The CDR3 is 17 residues long. From germline, CDR1 is LNHNV and CDR2 YYDKDF (reference sequence). With V trimmed by 4 bases and J by 0 bases, 6 bases remained unmatched. The CDR3 sequence: CATSKGQGATSTDTQYF. The CDR3 DNA is TGTGCCACCAGCAAAGGACAGGGGGCCACTAGCACAGATACGCAGTATTTT.

This chain joins TRBV7-2 and TRBJ1-6; D is unresolved. Germline CDR1 SGHTA, CDR2 FQGNSA. The CDR3 length is 16 residues. Trimming pared 1 base from V and 9 bases from J, leaving 16 bases between. CDR3: CASSLEEAPSGSPLHF. The CDR3 DNA is TGTGCCAGCAGCTTAGAGGAGGCCCCTAGTGGTTCACCCCTCCACTTT.

The genes are TRBV4-3 and TRBJ2-1, with a possible D match to TRBD1 (6 bases). The CDR3 is made up of 12 amino acids. Per germline, CDR1 LGHNA and CDR2 YSLEER. The ends were cut back, 0 bases at V and 12 bases at J, with 9 bases in the middle. The CDR3: CASSQEPDRQFF. The DNA of the CDR3 is TGCGCCAGCAGCCAAGAGCCGGACAGGCAGTTCTTC.

This clone was seen only once. The chain's CDR3 is CASSLVRGANVLTF. The DNA of the CDR3 is TGTGCCAGCAGCTTAGTCAGGGGCGCCAACGTCCTGACTTTC. The chain employs TRBV7-9 and TRBJ2-6; D might be TRBD1 (6 bases). This CDR3 has 14 residues. Germline V gene sequence: CDR1 SEHNR, CDR2 FQNEAQ (reference sequence). Trimming removed 1 base from V and 7 bases from J, with 8 bases in between.

The CDR3 is CATSVDSGELFF. The CDR3 region has the DNA TGTGCCACCAGTGTTGACTCCGGGGAGCTGTTTTTT. The V gene is TRBV24-1, the J gene TRBJ2-2; no clear D. The germline gives CDR1 KGHDR, CDR2 SFDVKD. The CDR3 spans 12 residues. Trimming took off 5 bases at V and 6 bases at J, with 6 bases between the two ends.

This clone showed up just a few times. The chain employs TRBV30 and TRBJ1-2, with 10 positions matching TRBD1. The germline gives CDR1 GTSNPN, CDR2 SVGIG (reference sequence). V lost 4 bases, J lost 5 bases, and 7 bases stayed unmatched. The CDR3 length is 14 residues. CDR3 sequence: CAWTTGQGGYGYTF. The DNA for the CDR3 is TGTGCCTGGACCACCGGACAGGGGGGGTATGGCTACACCTTC.

This chain connects TRBV4-1 to TRBJ2-3; a possible D gene is TRBD1 (5 bases). The V gene lost 0 bases and the J gene lost 2 bases, with 15 bases spanning the gap. Germline CDR1 is MGHRA and CDR2 is YSYEKL. This CDR3 comprises 17 residues. The CDR3 reads CASSQDSRTRYTDTQYF. The CDR3 DNA reads as TGCGCCAGCAGCCAAGATAGCAGGACAAGGTACACAGATACGCAGTATTTT.